What follows is one TCR beta chain and its context. Its antigen is still unknown. The input lacks base qualities; no much larger clone sits a single base away. The data are from a study of blood T cells in healthy people across ages (dated by TCRdb to 2013 to 2016). For the wider study: In model experiments, template switching captured about one uniquely barcoded TCR beta cDNA molecule for every two T cells. Age-related changes in TCR beta repertoire diversity were measured in the study by deep sequencing normalized with unique cDNA molecular identifiers. The donors were split into four age groups: young (average around 15 years), middle-aged (more than 35), aged (more than 55) and long-lived (over 75). Donors of different ages were randomly distributed across sequencing lanes to avoid experimental bias. Using the same blood draw, the study looked at two additional independent replicas of 1 million unique cDNA reads for two donors, one aged 18 to 30 and the other aged 80 or older.

Broad study findings and their caveats: Compared with the aged group, the long-lived group had more naive CD4+ T cells, fewer expanded clones and increased TCR diversity, a pattern suggesting age selection. There was a strong correlation between observed TCR beta diversity and the percentage of naive T cells measured by flow cytometry. Estimates of total diversity based on one million sequenced T cells were regarded as lower bounds and as underestimates. Bulk unsorted PBMC profiling prevented conclusive comparison of naive and antigen-experienced compartments. As age increased, observed TCR beta diversity per million T cells dropped in a roughly linear way, and a significant reduction was already evident by age about 36. Donor CMV infection status was unknown, potentially confounding age-related changes in expanded clonotypes.

Library preparation used 5' RACE. Sequenced on an Illumina HiSeq 2500. A second PCR of 7 to 11 cycles was performed with a sample-barcoded 5' primer and a J-beta primer mix. A unique molecular identifier was introduced onto each TCR beta cDNA molecule by a template-switch 5' adaptor carrying 12 random nucleotides. Each sample yielded at least 3 million CDR3-containing paired-end reads. The Mint cDNA synthesis kit, primed by a TRBC-specific oligonucleotide, was used to synthesize first-strand cDNA from all RNA. Following uracil-DNA glycosylase treatment, all cDNA underwent a first 18-cycle PCR with the universal primers M1SS and BC2_uni_R. The original pipeline was this. For normalization, 1 million high-quality reads, each with a distinct molecular identifier, were randomly selected from each sample. Reads sharing molecular identifiers were discarded rather than binned into consensus sequences. MiTCR, set to a Q25 quality threshold and the strictest error-elimination algorithm, was used for CDR3 identification, clonotype clustering and error correction. A nonparametric unseen species model with Euler transformation was used to estimate a lower bound on total TCR beta diversity. Using fastp at Q25 and MiXCR, TCRdb reprocessed the public reads and kept productive beta chains. Each CDR3 protein gets just one entry, which takes the most common genes and DNA from the rows behind it. TCRdb, not the original authors, processed these V and J calls. This sample has 700,000 or so distinct CDR3 sequences in its table, and over 40% of those were observed once. The ten largest clones take up approximately 31% of the sample.

The donors were some 36 Caucasian individuals from Russia, aged roughly 6 to 100 years, who were systemically healthy. Around 9.7 milliliters of peripheral blood were collected from each donor into EDTA-treated Vacutainer tubes. Ficoll-Paque density-gradient centrifugation was used to isolate PBMCs, with at least 6 million obtained per sample. Total RNA was extracted from PBMCs with Trizol reagent, with at least 5.5 micrograms obtained per sample. For every donor, an aliquot of PBMCs went through flow cytometry to measure the percentages of naive CD45RAhigh/CD27high T cells. The junction shows trimming of 3 bases on V and 9 bases on J, and the gene matches do not reach 3 bases of it. From a lookup of the germline V gene, CDR1 and CDR2 are MGHDK and SYGVNS. The CDR3 goes from the cysteine to the phenylalanine over 14 residues. Here the CDR3 DNA is all that survives: 42 bases in frame from base 1.

The TCR was taken from a man aged 80 or over in good health. The specimen was blood. This sequence uses TRBV25-1 and TRBJ2-6; TRBD1 aligns with 9 central bases. Here the CDR3 is given as CASSEGQGVNVLTF. The nucleotide sequence reads as follows: TGTGCCAGCAGTGAGGGACAGGGTGTCAACGTCCTGACTTTC.